The rows below give T cell receptor beta chains drawn from one sample of a study of blood T cell repertoires in COVID-19. Only in-frame clones appear in the TCRdb table, and some are missing; sequencing was by immunoSEQ multiplex PCR. The sample lists approximately 440,000 clones, approximately 88% occurring once. Sequenced sample: peripheral blood. The origin of the receptors is a woman in her forties or fifties with COVID-19, enrolled during active disease. CDR3s include the opening cysteine and the closing phenylalanine or tryptophan.

cdr3_length: 15; v_call: TRBV28; j_call: TRBJ1-1; cdr3_aa: CASRLGQGARTEAFF
cdr3_length: 15; v_call: TRBV11-2; j_call: TRBJ2-7; cdr3_aa: CASSYTGTGSYEQYF
cdr3_length: 13; v_call: TRBV9; j_call: TRBJ1-1; cdr3_aa: CASSFRGATEAFF
cdr3_length: 15; v_call: TRBV27; j_call: TRBJ1-4; cdr3_aa: CASSSPRDINEKLFF
cdr3_length: 15; v_call: TRBV28; j_call: TRBJ2-5; cdr3_aa: CASSITGGGQETQYF
cdr3_length: 14; v_call: TRBV6-5; j_call: TRBJ2-7; cdr3_aa: CASTQGRGAYEQYF
cdr3_length: 13; v_call: TRBV9; j_call: TRBJ1-5; cdr3_aa: CASSVAVNQPQHF
cdr3_length: 15; v_call: TRBV19; j_call: TRBJ1-2; cdr3_aa: CASSWRGRVNSGYTF
cdr3_length: 19; v_call: TRBV23-1; j_call: TRBJ2-6; cdr3_aa: CASSQGETGISSGANVLTF
cdr3_length: 16; v_call: TRBV19; j_call: TRBJ1-5; cdr3_aa: CASRRGTNLSNQPQHF
cdr3_length: 18; v_call: TRBV7-8; j_call: TRBJ1-1; cdr3_aa: CASSSFLRRDRLNTEAFF
cdr3_length: 13; v_call: TRBV6-1; j_call: TRBJ1-2; cdr3_aa: CASSEVTGHGYTF
cdr3_length: 15; v_call: TRBV12-2; j_call: TRBJ2-1; cdr3_aa: CASPPKWGPGNEQFF
cdr3_length: 14; v_call: TRBV19; j_call: TRBJ2-2; cdr3_aa: CASTKDRGAGELFF
cdr3_length: 15; v_call: TRBV12-5; j_call: TRBJ1-4; cdr3_aa: CASGLVQEGNEKLFF
cdr3_length: 15; v_call: TRBV7-3; j_call: TRBJ1-6; cdr3_aa: CASSFTLSYNSPLHF
cdr3_length: 16; v_call: TRBV28; j_call: TRBJ2-3; cdr3_aa: CASTRGGTGSTDTQYF
cdr3_length: 13; v_call: TRBV5-1; j_call: TRBJ1-1; cdr3_aa: CASSITGDTEAFF
cdr3_length: 15; v_call: TRBV5-4; j_call: TRBJ1-2; cdr3_aa: CASSKGQGENYGYTF
cdr3_length: 13; v_call: TRBV13; j_call: TRBJ1-1; cdr3_aa: CASSFGGIAEAFF
cdr3_length: 14; v_call: TRBV11-2; j_call: TRBJ1-4; cdr3_aa: CASSLGQSNEKLFF
cdr3_length: 15; v_call: TRBV28; j_call: TRBJ1-2; cdr3_aa: CASRVPGQGIYGYTF
cdr3_length: 17; v_call: TRBV7-8; j_call: TRBJ1-5; cdr3_aa: CASSSRDIGSGNQPQHF
cdr3_length: 17; v_call: TRBV10-3; j_call: TRBJ1-2; cdr3_aa: CAISDSKLGGGWDGYTF